The 29 T cell receptor beta chains presented below share a single source sample, sequenced in a study of blood T cell repertoires in COVID-19. TCRdb's table, derived via immunoSEQ multiplex PCR, lists solely in-frame clones and lacks some. The data show about 120,000 clones, less than 90% seen once. The sequenced sample was peripheral blood. The receptors here all came from a man older than 75 with acute or convalescent COVID-19.

The rearrangement joins TRBV19 to TRBJ1-1; no reliable D call. Germline lookup yields CDR1 LNHDA and CDR2 SQIVND (reference sequence). V lost 6 bases and J 1 base, leaving 12 bases between the germline ends. CDR3 length: 14 amino acids. CDR3 residues: CASRRSGSNTEAFF. The CDR3 DNA reads TGTGCCAGTAGACGATCGGGGTCGAACACTGAAGCTTTCTTT.

This sequence joins TRBV18 and TRBJ2-7; 12 nucleotides align to TRBD1. The J segment lost 6 bases and the V segment lost 4 bases, leaving 4 bases of the junction unmatched. There are 14 residues in the CDR3. From germline, CDR1 is KGHSH and CDR2 LQKENI. The CDR3 sequence: CASSLGQGATEQYF. CDR3 DNA sequence: TGTGCCAGCTCACTGGGACAGGGGGCGACCGAGCAGTACTTC.

The chain recombines TRBV7-9 with TRBJ1-1, with D possibly matching TRBD1 (6 bases). The germline CDR1 and CDR2 sequences are SEHNR and FQNEAQ (reference sequence). Trimming pared 1 base from V and 6 bases from J, leaving 15 bases between. This CDR3 spans 15 amino acids. For the CDR3, the DNA is TGTGCCAGCAGCTTAGTCTCGGGGGGCGCCTCTGAAGCTTTCTTT. Its protein is CASSLVSGGASEAFF.

This chain connects TRBV28 to TRBJ2-7, with 8 bases lining up with TRBD2. Trimming cost V 7 bases and J 0 bases; bases outside gene matches: 11. The germline V gene has CDR1 MDHEN and CDR2 SYDVKM. The CDR3 totals 16 residues. This chain's CDR3 is CASTPPGGQSSYEQYF. DNA for the CDR3: TGTGCCAGCACTCCCCCGGGGGGGCAGAGCTCCTACGAGCAGTACTTC.

The V gene is TRBV2, the J gene TRBJ2-2, with D possibly matching TRBD2 (5 bases). The CDR3 runs to 15 residues. Trimming took 8 bases from V and 6 from J, leaving 19 bases between them. Germline V gene lookup returns CDR1 SNHLY and CDR2 FYNNEI. CDR3 coding DNA: TGTGCCAGCCGCACGGGGAGTTCGGTCTCCGGGGAGCTGTTTTTT. Translated, it gives CASRTGSSVSGELFF.

The chain has TRBV29-1 and TRBJ2-7; 10 nucleotides align to TRBD1. CDR3 size: 13 residues. J was trimmed by 1 base and V by 4 bases; bases with no gene match: 1. Germline lookup yields CDR1 SQVTM and CDR2 ANQGSEA. CDR3 residues: CSVGTGGSYEQYF. CDR3 nucleotides: TGCAGCGTTGGGACAGGGGGTTCCTACGAGCAGTACTTC.

The chain carries TRBV18 and TRBJ2-3; 8 bases align to TRBD1. The trim removed 3 bases at V and 7 bases at J, leaving 3 bases unmatched. Germline loops: CDR1 KGHSH, CDR2 LQKENI. The CDR3 length is 13 residues. The CDR3 DNA reads as TGTGCCAGCTCACCGCAGGGGGCTAATACGCAGTATTTT. This sequence encodes CASSPQGANTQYF.

The CDR3 sequence: CASSQTGTSPAFF. CDR3 nucleotide sequence: TGTGCCAGCAGCCAAACAGGAACCTCTCCGGCTTTCTTT. The chain employs TRBV3-1 (or the pseudogene TRBV3-2) and TRBJ1-1; possible D gene TRBD1, 5 bases. With 2 bases removed from V and 11 bases from J, the gap between germline ends came to 15 bases. This CDR3 is built from 13 residues. Germline CDR1 LGHDT, CDR2 YNNKEL (reference sequence).

The chain links TRBV11-2 to TRBJ1-1; TRBD1 agrees at 9 bases. CDR3 length equals 14 residues. Germline V CDR1 and CDR2: SGHAT, FQNNGV. V dropped 0 bases and J dropped 5; count of bases not matched to a gene: 1. CDR3 coding DNA: TGTGCCAGCAGCTTAGACGGGACAGGGACTGAAGCTTTCTTT. Translated, it gives CASSLDGTGTEAFF.

The chain links TRBV5-1 to TRBJ2-1; D is perhaps TRBD1 (6 bases). Germline CDR1 and CDR2: SGHRS and YFSETQ. With 1 base removed from V and 1 base from J, the gap between germline ends came to 12 bases. The CDR3 spans 16 residues. CDR3 coding DNA: TGCGCCAGCAGCTTGACAGGGATTAGTTCCTACAATGAGCAGTTCTTC. The encoded protein is CASSLTGISSYNEQFF. The full variable domain, its missing parts supplied by reference TRBV5-1 and TRBJ2-1, is KAGVTQTPRYLIKTRGQQVTLSCSPISGHRSVSWYQQTPGQGLQFLFEYFSETQRNKGNFPGRFSGRQFSNSRSEMNVSTLELGDSALYLCASSLTGISSYNEQFFGPGTRLTVL.

This clone was seen once. The chain carries TRBV4-3 and TRBJ2-5, with a possible D match to TRBD2 (7 bases). Germline values: CDR1 LGHNA, CDR2 YSLEER. This CDR3 is 17 amino acids long. V lost 4 bases and J 4 bases, leaving 22 bases between the germline ends. The CDR3 sequence is CASSPLGGAIAGETQYF. The CDR3 nucleotides read TGCGCCAGCAGCCCGCTTGGGGGGGCGATTGCAGGAGAGACCCAGTACTTC.

The chain employs TRBV14 and TRBJ1-3; D is possibly TRBD1 (6 bases). The V gene's germline CDR1 is SGHDN and CDR2 FVKESK. V lost 1 base, J lost 4 bases, and 8 bases lay in between. CDR3 size: 14 residues. CDR3 coding DNA: TGTGCCAGCAGCCAAGGGACAGTAGGAAACACCATATATTTT. Translation gives CASSQGTVGNTIYF.

The CDR3 here is CASSLVIGGAAYEQYF. CDR3 in DNA: TGTGCCAGCAGCTTAGTCATTGGCGGGGCCGCCTACGAGCAGTACTTC. The chain has TRBV7-9 and TRBJ2-7, with D maybe TRBD2 (6 bases). CDR1 and CDR2 from the germline V gene are SEHNR and FQNEAQ (reference sequence). Trimming took 1 base from V and 2 from J, leaving 15 bases between them. This CDR3 has 16 residues.

CDR3 sequence: CASSLDREIQYF. In nucleotides, the CDR3 is TGTGCCAGCAGTCTTGACAGAGAGATTCAGTACTTC. The rearrangement uses TRBV12-3 or TRBV12-4 and TRBJ2-4, with D maybe TRBD1 (5 bases). This CDR3 region has 12 residues. The germline V and J ends were trimmed by 5 bases and 10 bases, with 12 bases remaining between them.

The chain links TRBV27 to TRBJ1-2, with TRBD1 matching 7 bases. The CDR3 contains 13 residues. The ends lost 3 bases at V and 8 bases at J; junction bases unmatched: 6. Per the germline V gene, CDR1 is MNHEY and CDR2 is SMNVEV (reference sequence). For the CDR3, the DNA is TGTGCCAGCAGTTTTGACAGGGTAATGGGCTACACCTTC. Encoded protein: CASSFDRVMGYTF.

CDR3 amino acids: CASSLGATGTDGYTF. DNA for the CDR3: TGTGCCAGCAGCTTAGGAGCGACGGGAACCGATGGCTACACCTTC. The chain employs TRBV7-2 and TRBJ1-2; D remains ambiguous. Germline CDR1 and CDR2: SGHTA and FQGNSA. V was pared by 1 base and J by 6 bases, with 15 bases between. This CDR3 has 15 amino acids.

The chain couples TRBV7-3 to TRBJ1-2, with a possible D match to TRBD1 (6 bases). From germline, CDR1 is SGHTA and CDR2 FQGTGA. Trimming removed 3 bases from V and 8 bases from J, with 10 bases in between. CDR3 length: 12 residues. The CDR3 reads CASSLNRVGYTF. DNA for the CDR3: TGTGCCAGCAGCTTGAACAGGGTCGGCTACACCTTC.

This chain's CDR3 is CASSYGTGGSGNTIYF. The CDR3 DNA sequence: TGTGCCAGCAGCTACGGAACAGGGGGCTCTGGAAACACCATATATTTT. The rearrangement joins TRBV7-9 to TRBJ1-3; 8 bases map to TRBD1. The CDR3 covers 16 residues. With V trimmed by 4 bases and J by 0 bases, 5 bases remained unmatched. Germline values: CDR1 SEHNR, CDR2 FQNEAQ (reference sequence).

This chain joins TRBV5-1 and TRBJ2-2; 9 bases fit TRBD1. CDR3 length equals 15 residues. CDR1 is SGHRS and CDR2 is YFSETQ in the germline V gene. Unmatched junction bases numbered 7, after V lost 3 bases and J lost 7 bases. Here the CDR3 reads CASSYGQGRIGELFF. The CDR3 DNA reads TGCGCCAGCAGCTACGGACAGGGGAGGATCGGGGAGCTGTTTTTT.

V usage is TRBV28 and J usage is TRBJ2-3; 13 bases fit TRBD2. The CDR3 covers 13 residues. Germline assignment: CDR1 MDHEN and CDR2 SYDVKM. Unmatched junction bases numbered 3, after V lost 2 bases and J lost 13 bases. CDR3: CASSLGGLAGKYF. DNA for the CDR3: TGTGCCAGCAGTTTAGGGGGACTAGCGGGAAAGTATTTT.

This rearrangement joins TRBV18 to TRBJ1-2; possibly TRBD1 for D (5 bases). Germline values: CDR1 KGHSH, CDR2 LQKENI. The CDR3 consists of 12 residues. Trimming cost V 3 bases and J 8 bases, with 10 bases left between them. The CDR3 DNA is TGTGCCAGCTCACCCAGGGAAGGCGGCTACACCTTC. Its protein product is CASSPREGGYTF.

The chain joins TRBV19 to TRBJ1-3; tentative D call: TRBD1 (6 bases). CDR3 length equals 16 residues. The germline V gene has CDR1 LNHDA and CDR2 SQIVND (reference sequence). Trimming cost V 9 bases and J 0 bases, with 18 bases left between them. The CDR3 spells CASNSAGARSGNTIYF. DNA of the CDR3: TGTGCCAGCAACAGCGCGGGGGCCCGCTCTGGAAACACCATATATTTT.

The chain couples TRBV5-1 to TRBJ2-2; D is possibly TRBD2 (5 bases). V gave up 0 bases and J gave up 4 bases, with 7 bases separating them. The CDR3 runs to 14 residues. Germline CDR1 and CDR2: SGHRS and YFSETQ. The chain's CDR3 is CASSLGGATGELFF. CDR3 DNA sequence: TGCGCCAGCAGCTTGGGGGGAGCCACCGGGGAGCTGTTTTTT.

The rearrangement links TRBV5-1 to TRBJ2-5; TRBD1 agrees at 8 bases. J gave up 9 bases and V 4 bases, and 14 bases lay outside the gene matches. This CDR3 region has 15 residues. Germline CDR1 and CDR2: SGHRS and YFSETQ. CDR3 sequence reads: CASSPNRGSRTAQYF. The DNA for the CDR3 is TGCGCCAGCAGCCCGAACAGGGGGTCGAGAACGGCCCAGTACTTC. Drawing the rest from reference TRBV5-1 and TRBJ2-5, the complete variable domain is KAGVTQTPRYLIKTRGQQVTLSCSPISGHRSVSWYQQTPGQGLQFLFEYFSETQRNKGNFPGRFSGRQFSNSRSEMNVSTLELGDSALYLCASSPNRGSRTAQYFGPGTRLLVL.

The chain combines TRBV7-2 with TRBJ1-2; 11 nucleotides agree with TRBD1. The V gene end was trimmed by 5 bases and the J gene end by 0 bases; junction bases not matched to a gene: 14. The CDR3 totals 19 residues. Germline V CDR1 and CDR2: SGHTA, FQGNSA. Written as DNA, the CDR3 is TGTGCCAGCAGCGAGGACAGGGGGCAATATGGTTTTGCTAACTATGGCTACACCTTC. This codes for CASSEDRGQYGFANYGYTF.

V is TRBV3-1 (or the pseudogene TRBV3-2) and J is TRBJ2-1, with D tentatively TRBD2 (5 bases). CDR3 length: 12 residues. Germline V CDR1 and CDR2: LGHDT, YNNKEL (reference sequence). V lost 3 bases to trimming and J lost 6 bases, with 6 bases between them. Here the CDR3 DNA reads TGTGCCAGCAGCCACACTAGCAATGAGCAGTTCTTC. It yields the protein CASSHTSNEQFF.

This chain links TRBV28 with TRBJ2-3, with 14 positions matching TRBD2. The CDR3 totals 18 residues. CDR1 is MDHEN and CDR2 is SYDVKM in the germline V gene. V lost 5 bases and J lost 4; bases outside the gene matches: 11. The DNA for the CDR3 is TGTGCCAGCAGTCTCGAAACCGGGACTAGCGGGAGAGCAGATACGCAGTATTTT. It codes for CASSLETGTSGRADTQYF.

This clone was detected once. The chain combines TRBV5-3 with TRBJ2-5; TRBD1 might be the D (5 bases). TRBV5-3 is an ORF for which the function is uncertain. Trimming shortened V by 4 bases and J by 4 bases, and 17 bases separated the two germline ends. The CDR3 contains 15 residues. The CDR3 spells CARSTLYDSLETQYF. The CDR3 DNA follows: TGTGCCAGAAGCACCTTATACGACAGCCTAGAGACCCAGTACTTC.

The CDR3 sequence is CASSVTGGGAGEQFF. In DNA form, the CDR3 reads TGTGCCAGCAGCGTGACCGGAGGGGGGGCCGGTGAGCAGTTCTTC. The V call is TRBV11-2, the J call TRBJ2-1; perhaps TRBD2 as D (7 bases). Deletions cut 5 bases from V and 9 bases from J, with 20 bases between. Looked up from germline, CDR1 is SGHAT and CDR2 is FQNNGV. The CDR3 has 15 amino acids.